One sample yielded the 16 T cell receptor beta chains listed below, sequenced in a study of T cells in Graves' hyperthyroidism and ophthalmopathy. RNA transcripts yielded amplified TCR beta CDR3 regions. The TCR CDR3 first-round RT-PCR relied on the HTBI primer set. MiXCR, applied by TCRdb to the multiplex PCR reads, yields one record per CDR3 protein. This sample has about 620,000 distinct CDR3 sequences; around 15% occur once, and the top ten carry 3.8%. Material: blood. The receptors were gathered from a woman aged 25-40 years with Graves' hyperthyroidism.

The sample holds many counts of this clonotype. V and J are TRBV11-3 and TRBJ2-5; the D is unclear. The CDR3 extends over 15 amino acids. Germline lookup yields CDR1 SGHNT and CDR2 YENEEA. V was shortened by 0 bases and J by 0 bases, with 8 bases between the two germline ends. The CDR3 is CASSLDPAHQETQYF. Here the CDR3 DNA reads TGTGCCAGCAGCTTAGATCCAGCGCACCAAGAGACCCAGTACTTC. The variable domain in full, with the rest retrieved from reference TRBV11-3 and TRBJ2-5, is EAGVVQSPRYKIIEKKQPVAFWCNPISGHNTLYWYLQNLGQGPELLIRYENEEAVDDSQLPKDRFSAERLKGVDSTLKIQPAELGDSAVYLCASSLDPAHQETQYFGPGTRLLVL.

This clonotype was seen ten or more times. The rearrangement joins TRBV11-3 to TRBJ2-5, with 10 bases aligning to TRBD2. Germline V gene lookup returns CDR1 SGHNT and CDR2 YENEEA. Germline trimming cut 4 bases from V and 2 bases from J; bases unmatched to any gene: 7. The CDR3 runs 16 residues. The CDR3 DNA reads TGTGCCAGCAGCTACCGGTGGACTAGCGGACAAGAGACCCAGTACTTC. Translated: CASSYRWTSGQETQYF. Looking up the rest from reference TRBV11-3 and TRBJ2-5 gives the full variable domain: EAGVVQSPRYKIIEKKQPVAFWCNPISGHNTLYWYLQNLGQGPELLIRYENEEAVDDSQLPKDRFSAERLKGVDSTLKIQPAELGDSAVYLCASSYRWTSGQETQYFGPGTRLLVL.

This clonotype has at least ten counts. DNA for the CDR3: TGTGCCAGCAGTTACCTAGCGGGATCCACAGATACGCAGTATTTT. Its translation is CASSYLAGSTDTQYF. J is TRBJ2-3 and V is TRBV6-6; 9 bases are a match to TRBD2. Germline trimming cut 2 bases from V and 2 bases from J; bases unmatched to any gene: 2. Germline CDR1 reads MNHNY; CDR2 reads SVGAGI (reference sequence). This CDR3 spans 15 amino acids.

The table lists this clonotype with many counts. The chain is built from TRBV20-1 and TRBJ2-3, with 9 bases lining up with TRBD1. The J segment lost 0 bases and the V segment lost 0 bases, leaving 4 bases of the junction unmatched. Germline V gene sequence: CDR1 DFQATT, CDR2 SNEGSKA (reference sequence). CDR3 length: 16 residues. CDR3 protein: CSARDPGQGSTDTQYF. Here the CDR3 DNA reads TGCAGTGCTAGAGACCCGGGACAGGGTAGCACAGATACGCAGTATTTT.

This clonotype came up many times. V gene TRBV18 combines with J gene TRBJ2-7; D is perhaps TRBD1 (6 bases). Trimming stripped 5 bases from V and 4 bases from J, with 12 bases between. The CDR3 runs to 13 residues. Germline values: CDR1 KGHSH, CDR2 LQKENI. The DNA for the CDR3 is TGTGCCAGCTCAACAGGGATCGCGTACGAGCAGTACTTC. This encodes CASSTGIAYEQYF.

This clonotype was observed at least ten times. DNA of the CDR3: TGTGCCAGCAGCGGAGGGACAGAGAGCTCCTACAATGAGCAGTTCTTC. Its translation: CASSGGTESSYNEQFF. This chain links TRBV9 with TRBJ2-1; 7 bases match TRBD1. This CDR3 spans 16 amino acids. J was trimmed by 0 bases and V by 3 bases; bases with no gene match: 6. CDR1 is SGDLS, CDR2 YYNGEE, per germline.

This clonotype was detected only a few times. The V and J genes are TRBV19 and TRBJ2-7; the match to TRBD2 covers 8 bases. The junction had 7 bases not matched to a gene; V was cut back by 3 bases and J by 0 bases. This CDR3 spans 16 amino acids. Germline V gene data show CDR1 as LNHDA and CDR2 as SQIVND (reference sequence). As DNA, the CDR3 is TGTGCCAGTAGTATGTCGGGGCTAGCGGGCTCCTACGAGCAGTACTTC. Translated, it gives CASSMSGLAGSYEQYF.

Ten or more counts support this clonotype. The chain joins TRBV12-3 or TRBV12-4 to TRBJ2-1; possibly TRBD2 for D (5 bases). The germline V and J ends were trimmed by 3 bases and 9 bases, with 12 bases remaining between them. CDR3 length equals 13 residues. The CDR3 DNA reads as TGTGCCAGCAGTTTCTCATCAGGAGGTGAGCAGTTCTTC. Translation gives CASSFSSGGEQFF.

V gene TRBV29-1 combines with J gene TRBJ2-7; 8 positions agree with TRBD2. J was trimmed by 1 base and V by 6 bases; bases with no gene match: 14. The length of the CDR3 is 16 residues. Germline assignment: CDR1 SQVTM and CDR2 ANQGSEA. The CDR3 here is CSVVATSGDFSYEQYF. CDR3 in DNA: TGCAGCGTCGTAGCAACTAGCGGAGACTTTTCCTACGAGCAGTACTTC.

This clonotype has at least ten counts. The chain joins TRBV29-1 to TRBJ1-2; D not certain. The CDR3 has 17 residues. The germline CDR1 and CDR2 sequences are SQVTM and ANQGSEA. V dropped 3 bases and J dropped 4 bases, with 24 bases sitting between them. In nucleotides, the CDR3 is TGCAGCGTTGATGGCTTCGGTAATCCAAACCGTGGCTATGGCTACACCTTC. Translation: CSVDGFGNPNRGYGYTF.

At least ten counts were recorded for this clonotype. The rearrangement uses TRBV6-2 or TRBV6-3 and TRBJ1-1, with TRBD1 as a possible D gene (5 bases). CDR1 MNHEY and CDR2 SVGEGT come from the germline V gene. Trimming took off 2 bases at V and 4 bases at J, with 14 bases between the two ends. CDR3 length: 15 amino acids. The CDR3 here is CASSYGPGRGTEAFF. CDR3 DNA: TGTGCCAGCAGTTACGGCCCAGGGAGAGGCACTGAAGCTTTCTTT.

This clonotype was recorded a few times. The gene calls are TRBV7-9 and TRBJ1-5, with D unresolved. There are 13 residues in the CDR3. The V gene's germline CDR1 is SEHNR and CDR2 FQNEAQ (reference sequence). V lost 4 bases and J lost 5, with 9 bases in between. The chain's CDR3 is CASSSGSYQPQHF. In nucleotides, the CDR3 is TGTGCCAGCAGCTCAGGATCCTATCAGCCCCAGCATTTT.

In the case of this clonotype: Possible read error: a much larger clone is one base away. The chain has TRBV28 and TRBJ1-4; perhaps TRBD1 as D (5 bases). This CDR3 is 18 amino acids long. Germline values: CDR1 MDHEN, CDR2 SYDVKM. This chain's CDR3 is CVSLPPRRGQATNEKLFF. CDR3 coding DNA: TGTGTCAGCCTCCCGCCGAGGAGGGGCCAGGCAACTAATGAAAAACTGTTTTTT.

As concerns this clonotype: Given a much more abundant clone one base away, this may be a read error. The V call is TRBV20-1, the J call TRBJ1-1; a possible D gene is TRBD1 (6 bases). The germline V gene encodes CDR1 DFQATT and CDR2 SNEGSKA (reference sequence). This CDR3 contains 13 residues. CDR3 nucleotide sequence: TGCAGTGCTAGATCCGGGGGCAGGACTGAAGCTATCTTT. This gives the protein CSARSGGRTEAIF.

Ten or more counts support this clonotype. The chain links TRBV6-1 to TRBJ1-1; D is uncertain. Trimming cost V 6 bases and J 1 base, with 9 bases left between them. The CDR3 extends over 13 amino acids. Germline-derived CDR1 and CDR2 are MNHNS and SASEGT. CDR3 loop: CASSTTQNTEAFF. DNA of the CDR3: TGTGCCAGCAGCACTACACAGAACACTGAAGCTTTCTTT.

At least ten counts were recorded for this clonotype. This sequence joins TRBV28 and TRBJ2-7, with 7 bases matching TRBD1. The trim removed 7 bases at V and 3 bases at J, leaving 9 bases unmatched. The CDR3 loop spans 14 amino acids. Germline V CDR1 and CDR2: MDHEN, SYDVKM. This CDR3 is CASTPEGAGYEQYF. The CDR3 nucleotides read TGTGCCAGCACCCCCGAGGGGGCGGGCTACGAGCAGTACTTC.